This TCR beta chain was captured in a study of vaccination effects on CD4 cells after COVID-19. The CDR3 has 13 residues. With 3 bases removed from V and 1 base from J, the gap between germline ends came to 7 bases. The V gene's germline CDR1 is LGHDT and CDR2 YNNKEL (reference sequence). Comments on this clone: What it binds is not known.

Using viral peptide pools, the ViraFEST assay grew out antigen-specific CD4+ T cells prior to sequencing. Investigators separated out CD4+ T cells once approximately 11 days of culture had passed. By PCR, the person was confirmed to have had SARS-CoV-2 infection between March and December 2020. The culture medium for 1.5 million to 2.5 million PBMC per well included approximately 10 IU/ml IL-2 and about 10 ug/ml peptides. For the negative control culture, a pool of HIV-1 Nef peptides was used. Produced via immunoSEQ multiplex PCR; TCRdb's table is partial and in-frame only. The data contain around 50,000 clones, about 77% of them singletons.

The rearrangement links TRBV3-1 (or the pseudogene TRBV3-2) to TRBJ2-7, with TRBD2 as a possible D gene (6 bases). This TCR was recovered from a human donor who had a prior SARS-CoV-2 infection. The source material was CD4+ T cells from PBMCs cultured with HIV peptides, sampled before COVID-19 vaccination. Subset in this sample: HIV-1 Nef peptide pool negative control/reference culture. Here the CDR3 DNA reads TGTGCCAGCAGCCACGGGGGATCCTACGAGCAGTACTTC. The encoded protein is CASSHGGSYEQYF.